The 32 T cell receptor beta chains listed next were all sequenced from one sample in a study of T cell changes during pregnancy in multiple sclerosis. Sequencing used immunoSEQ multiplex PCR; TCRdb keeps in-frame clones, though not all of them. Of fewer than 100,000 clones in the sample, roughly 91% are singletons; the top ten hold 2.6%. The material sequenced was peripheral blood, taken after pregnancy. The source is a female donor in good health, enrolled as a control in a pregnancy study.

V gene TRBV4-1 combines with J gene TRBJ2-7; 7 nucleotides match TRBD1. The CDR3 totals 15 residues. V gave up 3 bases and J gave up 3 bases; unmatched junction bases: 8. Germline V gene lookup returns CDR1 MGHRA and CDR2 YSYEKL. CDR3 in amino acids: CASSQLGTGDYEQYF. CDR3 in DNA: TGCGCCAGCAGCCAGCTCGGAACAGGGGACTACGAGCAGTACTTC.

The rearrangement uses TRBV27 and TRBJ1-5; the D gene is possibly TRBD1 (6 bases). The V gene's germline CDR1 is MNHEY and CDR2 SMNVEV (reference sequence). The CDR3 runs 20 residues. V shed 8 bases and J shed 6 bases, with 35 bases lying between them. The CDR3 loop reads CASSAEERNRKGVNGQPQHF. Written as DNA, the CDR3 is TGTGCCAGCTCCGCCGAAGAACGAAACAGAAAGGGGGTCAACGGTCAGCCCCAGCATTTT.

This clone was detected only a few times. The chain employs TRBV28 and TRBJ2-2, with D perhaps matching TRBD1 (5 bases). The CDR3 totals 16 residues. The V gene lost 3 bases and the J gene lost 2 bases, with 13 bases spanning the gap. The germline V gene encodes CDR1 MDHEN and CDR2 SYDVKM. The CDR3 here is CASSFNGHSNTGELFF. The DNA for the CDR3 is TGTGCCAGCAGTTTTAATGGACACTCAAACACCGGGGAGCTGTTTTTT.

V gene TRBV7-2 combines with J gene TRBJ1-2; D gene ambiguous. The CDR3 is made up of 15 amino acids. Per germline, CDR1 SGHTA and CDR2 FQGNSA. Deletions cut 5 bases from V and 2 bases from J, with 15 bases between. DNA for the CDR3: TGTGCCAGCAGCACCTCCCTGACGGGAAACTATGGCTACACCTTC. It translates to CASSTSLTGNYGYTF.

The gene calls are TRBV11-1 and TRBJ2-7, with 9 bases that match TRBD2. Unmatched junction bases numbered 4, after V lost 5 bases and J lost 2 bases. The germline V gene has CDR1 SGHAT and CDR2 FQDESV (reference sequence). There are 14 residues in the CDR3. CDR3 protein: CASSRLAVTYEQYF. DNA for the CDR3: TGTGCCAGCAGCCGACTAGCGGTTACCTACGAGCAGTACTTC.

This rearrangement joins TRBV5-1 to TRBJ2-7; 7 bases fit TRBD1. Per the germline V gene, CDR1 is SGHRS and CDR2 is YFSETQ. V was pared by 4 bases and J by 3 bases, with 4 bases of the junction left unmatched. This CDR3 contains 13 residues. The CDR3 reads CASSPGQYYEQYF. CDR3 DNA: TGCGCCAGCAGCCCGGGACAGTACTACGAGCAGTACTTC.

The chain has TRBV4-2 and TRBJ2-5, with a possible D match to TRBD2 (5 bases). From germline, CDR1 is LGHNA and CDR2 YNFKEQ. Between the trimmed V and J ends, which lost 0 bases and 2 bases, there was a span of 25 bases. The CDR3 spans 20 residues. CDR3 sequence: CASSQDKGPREAAPQETQYF. DNA of the CDR3: TGTGCCAGCAGCCAAGATAAAGGGCCCCGGGAAGCGGCACCTCAAGAGACCCAGTACTTC.

This chain uses TRBV29-1 with TRBJ1-6, with D unresolved. Germline V CDR1 and CDR2: SQVTM, ANQGSEA. Trimming removed 6 bases at V and 5 bases at J, with 17 bases between. The CDR3 runs 15 residues. In DNA form, the CDR3 reads TGCAGCGTGACGGACGGACTTTCCGATAATTCACCCCTCCACTTT. Translation gives CSVTDGLSDNSPLHF.

This CDR3 reads CASSLNTGLSNQPQHF. The CDR3 DNA is TGTGCCAGCAGCCTCAATACAGGACTAAGCAATCAGCCCCAGCATTTT. This chain uses TRBV27 with TRBJ1-5, with D perhaps TRBD1 (5 bases). Looked up from germline, CDR1 is MNHEY and CDR2 is SMNVEV (reference sequence). CDR3 length: 16 residues. Between the trimmed V and J ends, which lost 6 bases and 1 base, there was a span of 16 bases.

The V gene is TRBV5-1, the J gene TRBJ1-2, with 7 bases identical to TRBD1. This CDR3 has 13 amino acids. Germline V gene lookup returns CDR1 SGHRS and CDR2 YFSETQ. V shed 4 bases, J shed 3 bases, and the junction held 3 bases outside the gene matches. CDR3 loop: CASSPGGDYGYTF. In nucleotides, the CDR3 is TGCGCCAGCAGCCCAGGGGGTGACTATGGCTACACCTTC.

The chain carries TRBV6-5 and TRBJ1-2; 9 bases agree with TRBD1. This CDR3 has 14 residues. Germline V gene sequence: CDR1 MNHEY, CDR2 SVGAGI. V dropped 4 bases and J dropped 3; count of bases not matched to a gene: 3. The CDR3 region has the DNA TGTGCCAGCAGTTCCTACAGGGGGCACTATGGCTACACCTTC. This translates into CASSSYRGHYGYTF.

The V gene is TRBV9, the J gene TRBJ1-1; D is uncertain. With 4 bases removed from V and 3 bases from J, the gap between germline ends came to 19 bases. CDR1 SGDLS and CDR2 YYNGEE come from the germline V gene. The CDR3 spans 16 residues. The CDR3 DNA reads TGTGCCAGCAGCCCCCAGTGGTTGTTGGAGGACACTGAAGCTTTCTTT. Its translation is CASSPQWLLEDTEAFF.

This clone was observed a single time. The chain joins TRBV7-9 to TRBJ2-1, with TRBD1 as a possible D gene (6 bases). V was clipped by 2 bases and J by 10 bases, with 15 bases between them. The germline gives CDR1 SEHNR, CDR2 FQNEAQ (reference sequence). The CDR3 is 14 amino acids. In nucleotides, the CDR3 is TGTGCCAGCAGCTTAACTTGGACAGACATGGAGCAGTTCTTC. It yields the protein CASSLTWTDMEQFF.

The V gene is TRBV5-8, the J gene TRBJ2-7, with TRBD2 matching 11 bases. The CDR3 is made up of 16 amino acids. Per germline, CDR1 SGHTS and CDR2 YDEGEE. With V trimmed by 4 bases and J by 3 bases, 9 bases remained unmatched. Here the CDR3 reads CASSPRLGTSGYEQYF. The DNA of the CDR3 is TGTGCCAGCAGCCCGCGATTGGGGACTAGCGGCTACGAGCAGTACTTC.

This clone has a single count. V and J are TRBV5-4 and TRBJ2-1; 15 bases map to TRBD2. The germline V gene has CDR1 SGHNT and CDR2 YYREEE (reference sequence). V trimming: 4 bases; J trimming: 7 bases; junction bases outside the gene matches: 9. The CDR3 runs 17 residues. The chain's CDR3 is CASSIGLAGGAGNEQFF. The DNA for the CDR3 is TGTGCCAGCAGCATCGGACTAGCGGGGGGGGCAGGAAATGAGCAGTTCTTC.

The V call is TRBV19, the J call TRBJ2-7; D perhaps matches TRBD1 (6 bases). Germline CDR1 and CDR2: LNHDA and SQIVND (reference sequence). The CDR3 consists of 15 residues. Trimming removed 4 bases from V and 5 bases from J, with 18 bases in between. The CDR3 coding sequence is TGTGCCAGTAGTAAACCGGGACAACCCCCGAACGAGCAGTACTTC. Encoded protein: CASSKPGQPPNEQYF.

The CDR3 here is CASSPADRGFYNEQFF. The DNA for the CDR3 is TGCGCCAGCAGCCCAGCGGACAGGGGCTTCTACAATGAGCAGTTCTTC. The chain is built from TRBV5-1 and TRBJ2-1, with 9 bases lining up with TRBD1. J lost 3 bases, V lost 4 bases, and 8 bases had no gene match. The germline V gene encodes CDR1 SGHRS and CDR2 YFSETQ. CDR3 size: 16 residues.

This chain joins TRBV28 and TRBJ1-2, with 7 positions matching TRBD1. With 5 bases clipped from V and 5 bases from J, the junction kept 11 bases outside the gene matches. In germline, CDR1 is MDHEN, CDR2 SYDVKM. CDR3 length: 15 amino acids. The CDR3 nucleotides are TGTGCCAGCAGTCGTATTAGACAGGGAGGATATGGCTACACCTTC. Amino acids: CASSRIRQGGYGYTF.

This clone has just one count. The chain employs TRBV19 and TRBJ1-3; a possible D gene is TRBD1 (5 bases). The V and J ends lost 6 bases and 0 bases respectively, with 6 bases between them. The CDR3 has 13 residues. CDR1 is LNHDA, CDR2 SQIVND, per germline (reference sequence). The CDR3 loop reads CASRTDSGNTIYF. CDR3 sequence (DNA): TGTGCCAGTAGGACAGACTCTGGAAACACCATATATTTT.

Details on this clone: Mismatch with germline at one junction end may stem from a read error. The chain combines TRBV4-1 with TRBJ2-5; perhaps TRBD1 as D (6 bases). The germline CDR1 and CDR2 sequences are MGHRA and YSYEKL. This CDR3 contains 13 residues. The CDR3 coding sequence is TGCGCCAGCAGCCGGGGGCCCCAAGAGGCCCAGTACTTC. The encoded protein is CASSRGPQEAQYF.

The chain employs TRBV4-3 and TRBJ2-1; 12 nucleotides match TRBD2. The germline gives CDR1 LGHNA, CDR2 YSLEER. V dropped 2 bases and J dropped 7; count of bases not matched to a gene: 6. This CDR3 has 16 residues. As DNA, the CDR3 is TGCGCCAGCAGCCAACACCGGACTAGCGGGAAGAATGAGCAGTTCTTC. Its translation is CASSQHRTSGKNEQFF.

This chain uses TRBV7-8 with TRBJ2-2, with TRBD1 identical over 8 bases. Germline assignment: CDR1 SGHVS and CDR2 FQNEAQ. With V trimmed by 4 bases and J by 1 base, 8 bases remained unmatched. The CDR3 has 17 residues. CDR3 region: CASSSKAGGMNTGELFF. CDR3 nucleotide sequence: TGTGCCAGCAGCTCGAAGGCAGGGGGCATGAACACCGGGGAGCTGTTTTTT.

This chain connects TRBV9 to TRBJ1-2; the match to TRBD1 covers 7 bases. Trimming took 4 bases from V and 4 from J; bases not matched to a gene: 22. CDR1 and CDR2 from the germline V gene are SGDLS and YYNGEE. The CDR3 totals 19 residues. The DNA of the CDR3 is TGTGCCAGCAGCCCCGTGGGGAGAGGGGGCGACGCGCAGGGCTATGGCTACACCTTC. It translates to CASSPVGRGGDAQGYGYTF. The variable domain in full, completed from reference TRBV9 and TRBJ1-2, reads DSGVTQTPKHLITATGQRVTLRCSPRSGDLSVYWYQQSLDQGLQFLIQYYNGEERAKGNILERFSAQQFPDLHSELNLSSLELGDSALYFCASSPVGRGGDAQGYGYTFGSGTRLTVV.

The chain combines TRBV28 with TRBJ2-3; TRBD2 matches at 12 bases. V was clipped by 4 bases and J by 6 bases; unmatched bases: 11. CDR3 size: 17 residues. CDR1 is MDHEN, CDR2 SYDVKM, per germline. Here the CDR3 DNA reads TGTGCCAGCAGTTCCCTAGCGGGAGGGCCTTATTCGGATACGCAGTATTTT. This translates into CASSSLAGGPYSDTQYF. Together with reference TRBV28 and TRBJ2-3, the CDR3 gives the full variable domain: DVKVTQSSRYLVKRTGEKVFLECVQDMDHENMFWYRQDPGLGLRLIYFSYDVKMKEKGDIPEGYSVSREKKERFSLILESASTNQTSMYLCASSSLAGGPYSDTQYFGPGTRLTVL.

This clone has only one observation. V and J are TRBV28 and TRBJ2-7; a possible D gene is TRBD1 (6 bases). The germline CDR1 and CDR2 sequences are MDHEN and SYDVKM. The CDR3 consists of 14 residues. V was cut by 3 bases and J by 1 base, with 10 bases left in between. The CDR3 sequence: CASSFFRGSYEQYF. The CDR3 coding sequence is TGTGCCAGCAGTTTTTTCAGGGGATCCTACGAGCAGTACTTC. Variable domain in full (rest from reference TRBV28 and TRBJ2-7): DVKVTQSSRYLVKRTGEKVFLECVQDMDHENMFWYRQDPGLGLRLIYFSYDVKMKEKGDIPEGYSVSREKKERFSLILESASTNQTSMYLCASSFFRGSYEQYFGPGTRLTVT.

V and J are TRBV29-1 and TRBJ2-5; 14 bases line up with TRBD2. This CDR3 contains 15 residues. Germline V gene data show CDR1 as SQVTM and CDR2 as ANQGSEA. Trimming at V came to 7 bases and at J to 2 bases, leaving 6 bases not matched to a gene. As DNA, the CDR3 is TGCAGCGCCGGACTAGCGGGGGGCCGTCAAGAGACCCAGTACTTC. As protein: CSAGLAGGRQETQYF. Looking up the rest from reference TRBV29-1 and TRBJ2-5 gives the full variable domain: SAVISQKPSRDICQRGTSLTIQCQVDSQVTMMFWYRQQPGQSLTLIATANQGSEATYESGFVIDKFPISRPNLTFSTLTVSNMSPEDSSIYLCSAGLAGGRQETQYFGPGTRLLVL.

The chain links TRBV5-1 to TRBJ2-5, with no clear D. Germline V gene sequence: CDR1 SGHRS, CDR2 YFSETQ. The V end lost 0 bases, the J end lost 0 bases, and 15 bases lay between the germline ends. The CDR3 consists of 17 residues. DNA of the CDR3: TGCGCCAGCAGCTTGGGCCAAGGTCCGAGGTACCAAGAGACCCAGTACTTC. Amino acids: CASSLGQGPRYQETQYF.

In this sample, this clone turned up once. The rearrangement links TRBV7-8 to TRBJ1-5; the D gene is possibly TRBD1 (5 bases). This CDR3 is built from 14 residues. Germline V CDR1 and CDR2: SGHVS, FQNEAQ. Trimming took off 5 bases at V and 9 bases at J, with 17 bases between the two ends. CDR3 region: CASSLDMDRRPQHF. The CDR3, as DNA: TGTGCCAGCAGCCTGGACATGGACCGGCGGCCCCAGCATTTT.

Here the CDR3 reads CARGAASSYEQYF. The CDR3, as DNA: TGTGCCCGGGGGGCCGCTAGTTCGTATGAGCAGTACTTC. The rearrangement links TRBV2 to TRBJ2-7; TRBD2 is a possible D gene (7 bases). The CDR3 length is 13 residues. V gave up 11 bases and J gave up 7 bases, with 21 bases separating them. Germline V gene data show CDR1 as SNHLY and CDR2 as FYNNEI.

The V gene is TRBV18, the J gene TRBJ2-7; 10 nucleotides line up with TRBD2. The V gene end was trimmed by 3 bases and the J gene end by 2 bases; junction bases not matched to a gene: 19. CDR1 is KGHSH and CDR2 is LQKENI in the germline V gene. The CDR3 spans 20 residues. CDR3 bases: TGTGCCAGCTCACCGGTCTACGGGTTAGCGGGAGGACCGAGCCCCTACGAGCAGTACTTC. This sequence encodes CASSPVYGLAGGPSPYEQYF.

The rearrangement uses TRBV18 and TRBJ2-1, with a tentative D call TRBD1 (5 bases). V was clipped by 6 bases and J by 3 bases, with 9 bases between them. This CDR3 is 13 amino acids long. Germline CDR1 and CDR2: KGHSH and LQKENI. The CDR3 DNA follows: TGTGCCAGCTCGCGGACAAACTACAATGAGCAGTTCTTC. Protein sequence: CASSRTNYNEQFF.

This chain links TRBV27 with TRBJ2-3; D might be TRBD1 (5 bases). Trimming removed 5 bases from V and 0 bases from J, with 9 bases in between. Germline CDR1 is MNHEY and CDR2 is SMNVEV (reference sequence). CDR3 length: 14 residues. In DNA form, the CDR3 reads TGTGCCAGCAGTCCCGGACACAGCACAGATACGCAGTATTTT. Translation: CASSPGHSTDTQYF.